These T cell receptor beta chains were read from a single sample in a study of blood T cell repertoires in COVID-19. The method was immunoSEQ multiplex PCR; TCRdb's version includes in-frame clones alone and lacks a portion of them. The table lists roughly 62,000 clones, 80% to 85% of them singletons. The sequencing sample was made of peripheral blood. The source of these receptors is a man of 80 years or more with COVID-19, enrolled during active disease. The CDR3 runs from the conserved cysteine through the conserved F or W. A D gene is named only where the DNA matches it firmly. Only some rows state a clone size, as once, few, many or a class for expanded clones.

d_call: NA; clone_size: NA; v_call: TRBV6-5; j_call: TRBJ1-5; cdr3_nt: TGTGCCAGCCAGGGACATTATAATCAGCCCCAGCATTTT; cdr3_aa: CASQGHYNQPQHF
d_call: NA; clone_size: NA; v_call: TRBV5-1; j_call: TRBJ1-2; cdr3_nt: TGCGCCAGCAGCTTGGGAGGACAATCAAGGAACTATGGCTACACCTTC; cdr3_aa: CASSLGGQSRNYGYTF
d_call: TRBD2; clone_size: NA; v_call: TRBV3-1/TRBV3-2; j_call: TRBJ2-2; cdr3_nt: TGTGCCAGCAGCCAAGGGCGACTAGCGGGTACCGGGGAGCTGTTTTTT; cdr3_aa: CASSQGRLAGTGELFF
d_call: TRBD1; clone_size: NA; v_call: TRBV7-2; j_call: TRBJ2-7; cdr3_nt: TGTGCCAGCAGCTCGCAGGGACAGCTTTCCTACGAGCAGTACTTC; cdr3_aa: CASSSQGQLSYEQYF
d_call: TRBD1; clone_size: NA; v_call: TRBV30; j_call: TRBJ2-7; cdr3_nt: TGTGCCTGGAGTGTAAGCCAGACAGGGGGTAGCTACGAGCAGTACTTC; cdr3_aa: CAWSVSQTGGSYEQYF
d_call: TRBD2; clone_size: NA; v_call: TRBV10-3; j_call: TRBJ2-1; cdr3_nt: TGTGCCATCAGTGGGGGGGGAGGACACAATGAGCAGTTCTTC; cdr3_aa: CAISGGGGHNEQFF
d_call: NA; clone_size: NA; v_call: TRBV18; j_call: TRBJ2-5; cdr3_nt: TGTGCCAGCTCACCGGGGGGGCAGAAAGAGACCCAGTACTTC; cdr3_aa: CASSPGGQKETQYF
d_call: NA; clone_size: once; v_call: TRBV28; j_call: TRBJ2-7; cdr3_nt: TGTGCCAGCCTATCAATGGGGGCGGGGGCCTCCTACGAGCAGTACTTC; cdr3_aa: CASLSMGAGASYEQYF
d_call: NA; clone_size: NA; v_call: TRBV7-8; j_call: TRBJ2-7; cdr3_nt: TGTGCCAGCAGCTCCAAGGGTGTAGCGGAGGCCTACGAGCAGTACTTC; cdr3_aa: CASSSKGVAEAYEQYF
d_call: TRBD1; clone_size: NA; v_call: TRBV29-1; j_call: TRBJ2-2; cdr3_nt: TGCAGCGTTGTGGGGACAGGGGGAGCCGGGGAGCTGTTTTTT; cdr3_aa: CSVVGTGGAGELFF
d_call: TRBD1; clone_size: NA; v_call: TRBV6-4; j_call: TRBJ1-5; cdr3_nt: TGTGCCAGCAGTGACTCGAAGTGGACAGGGAATAATCAGCCCCAGCATTTT; cdr3_aa: CASSDSKWTGNNQPQHF
d_call: NA; clone_size: NA; v_call: TRBV2; j_call: TRBJ1-1; cdr3_nt: TGTGCCAGCAGTTCGACGGCTCGGAGCACTGAAGCTTTCTTT; cdr3_aa: CASSSTARSTEAFF
d_call: NA; clone_size: NA; v_call: TRBV24-1; j_call: TRBJ1-1; cdr3_nt: TGTGCCACCAGTGGAAGACACCCGAACACTGAAGCTTTCTTT; cdr3_aa: CATSGRHPNTEAFF
d_call: NA; clone_size: NA; v_call: TRBV5-3; j_call: TRBJ1-5; cdr3_nt: TGTGCCAGAAGCTTGGCGACCCATGGAGCTCAGCCCCAGCATTTT; cdr3_aa: CARSLATHGAQPQHF
d_call: TRBD2; clone_size: NA; v_call: TRBV11-2; j_call: TRBJ2-5; cdr3_nt: TGTGCCAGCAGCCAAACTAGCGGGAGCATTCGTGGGACCCAGTACTTC; cdr3_aa: CASSQTSGSIRGTQYF
d_call: NA; clone_size: NA; v_call: TRBV27; j_call: TRBJ2-4; cdr3_nt: TGTGCCAGCAGTTCCGACAGGCTGATAGCCAAAAACATTCAGTACTTC; cdr3_aa: CASSSDRLIAKNIQYF
d_call: NA; clone_size: NA; v_call: TRBV9; j_call: TRBJ2-5; cdr3_nt: TGTGCCAGCAGCGTGAACAGACAAGAGACCCAGTACTTC; cdr3_aa: CASSVNRQETQYF
d_call: NA; clone_size: NA; v_call: TRBV28; j_call: TRBJ1-5; cdr3_nt: TGTGCCAGCACACCTGCCAGCGGGACGGCACACAATCAGCCCCAGCATTTT; cdr3_aa: CASTPASGTAHNQPQHF
d_call: NA; clone_size: NA; v_call: TRBV2; j_call: TRBJ2-5; cdr3_nt: TGTGCCAGCAGTGAGTATGCGAGGACCCAGTACTTC; cdr3_aa: CASSEYARTQYF
d_call: TRBD1; clone_size: NA; v_call: TRBV7-2; j_call: TRBJ1-1; cdr3_nt: TGTGCCAGCAGCCAGGGGTGGACAGGAGGCTTAGCTTTCTTT; cdr3_aa: CASSQGWTGGLAFF
d_call: NA; clone_size: NA; v_call: TRBV3-1/TRBV3-2; j_call: TRBJ1-2; cdr3_nt: TGTGCCAGCAGCCCGTTGCCCCTGACGGGATACGGCTACACCTTC; cdr3_aa: CASSPLPLTGYGYTF
d_call: TRBD1; clone_size: NA; v_call: TRBV6-6; j_call: TRBJ1-1; cdr3_nt: TGTGCCAGCAGAACGACAGGGGAGAACACTGAAGCTTTCTTT; cdr3_aa: CASRTTGENTEAFF
d_call: NA; clone_size: NA; v_call: TRBV4-3; j_call: TRBJ1-5; cdr3_nt: TGCGCCAGCAGCCAAACCACAGGGAATCAGCCCCAGCATTTT; cdr3_aa: CASSQTTGNQPQHF
d_call: NA; clone_size: few; v_call: TRBV28; j_call: TRBJ1-4; cdr3_nt: TGTGCCAGCAGGCAGACTATTGAAAAACTGTTTTTT; cdr3_aa: CASRQTIEKLFF
d_call: NA; clone_size: NA; v_call: TRBV4-3; j_call: TRBJ2-1; cdr3_nt: TGCGCCAGCAGCCAAGATCTCTCAGATCCCTACAATGAGCAGTTCTTC; cdr3_aa: CASSQDLSDPYNEQFF
d_call: TRBD1; clone_size: NA; v_call: TRBV11-2; j_call: TRBJ2-3; cdr3_nt: TGTGCCAGCAGCTCGGTCCGTGGGAGGTGGGACAGGGGTTCAGATACGCAGTATTTT; cdr3_aa: CASSSVRGRWDRGSDTQYF
d_call: NA; clone_size: NA; v_call: TRBV6-5; j_call: TRBJ1-6; cdr3_nt: TGTGCCAGCAGTTACTCACAGACAGATTCACCCCTCCACTTT; cdr3_aa: CASSYSQTDSPLHF
d_call: TRBD2; clone_size: few; v_call: TRBV4-2; j_call: TRBJ2-3; cdr3_nt: TGTGCCAGCAGACGGACGACTAGCGGGGGGTCGGATACGCAGTATTTT; cdr3_aa: CASRRTTSGGSDTQYF
d_call: NA; clone_size: NA; v_call: TRBV5-1; j_call: TRBJ1-2; cdr3_nt: TGCGCCAGCAGCTTGGCCGAAAGTAGAGGATATGGCTACACCTTC; cdr3_aa: CASSLAESRGYGYTF
d_call: TRBD1; clone_size: NA; v_call: TRBV3-1/TRBV3-2; j_call: TRBJ1-4; cdr3_nt: TGTGCCAGCAGCCCTTTCTGGGACAGCCCAACTAATGAAAAACTGTTTTTT; cdr3_aa: CASSPFWDSPTNEKLFF
d_call: NA; clone_size: NA; v_call: TRBV7-9; j_call: TRBJ2-1; cdr3_nt: TGTGCCAGCAGCAACGGAGACCCGTTTGGAGGTGGGCAGTTCTTC; cdr3_aa: CASSNGDPFGGGQFF
d_call: TRBD2; clone_size: NA; v_call: TRBV4-3; j_call: TRBJ2-1; cdr3_nt: TGCGCCAGCAGCCAGAGCGGGGGGGGAATTTCTGAGCAGTTCTTC; cdr3_aa: CASSQSGGGISEQFF
d_call: NA; clone_size: NA; v_call: TRBV7-2; j_call: TRBJ1-6; cdr3_nt: TGTGCCAGCAGCTTCCCTTGGGGGGGAGATTCACCCCTCCACTTT; cdr3_aa: CASSFPWGGDSPLHF
d_call: TRBD1; clone_size: NA; v_call: TRBV6-5; j_call: TRBJ1-2; cdr3_nt: TGTGCCAGCACCCTAAGGGCAGGGGGTTACTATGGCTACACCTTC; cdr3_aa: CASTLRAGGYYGYTF
d_call: NA; clone_size: NA; v_call: TRBV12-2; j_call: TRBJ2-2; cdr3_nt: TGTGCAAGTCGCTTAGCGGAGATAGCGGGGGCCGCCACCGGGGAGCTGTTTTTT; cdr3_aa: CASRLAEIAGAATGELFF
d_call: TRBD1; clone_size: NA; v_call: TRBV2; j_call: TRBJ2-1; cdr3_nt: TGTGCCAGCCGGAGGGGGACAGGGGACAATGAGCAGTTCTTC; cdr3_aa: CASRRGTGDNEQFF
d_call: NA; clone_size: NA; v_call: TRBV7-9; j_call: TRBJ2-1; cdr3_nt: TGTGCCAGCAGCTTGCGGGCCACCTACAATGAGCAGTTCTTC; cdr3_aa: CASSLRATYNEQFF
d_call: TRBD2; clone_size: NA; v_call: TRBV24-1; j_call: TRBJ2-3; cdr3_nt: TGTGCCACCACTAGCGGGGGGGGAGGGGGCACAGATACGCAGTATTTT; cdr3_aa: CATTSGGGGGTDTQYF
d_call: NA; clone_size: NA; v_call: TRBV9; j_call: TRBJ1-1; cdr3_nt: TGTGCCAGCAGCGTAGGAGGGGGGGAATCGGGCACTGAAGCTTTCTTT; cdr3_aa: CASSVGGGESGTEAFF
d_call: NA; clone_size: NA; v_call: TRBV13; j_call: TRBJ1-3; cdr3_nt: TGTGCCAGCAGCTTAGGCCGGGGGAGCTCTGGAAACACCATATATTTT; cdr3_aa: CASSLGRGSSGNTIYF
d_call: TRBD1; clone_size: NA; v_call: TRBV6-6; j_call: TRBJ2-2; cdr3_nt: TGTGCCAGCAGCCCGGGACAGGGGGACACCGGGGAGCTGTTTTTT; cdr3_aa: CASSPGQGDTGELFF
d_call: TRBD1; clone_size: NA; v_call: TRBV7-6; j_call: TRBJ2-1; cdr3_nt: TGTGCCAGCAGCTTAAACAGGGGGAATGAGCAGTTCTTC; cdr3_aa: CASSLNRGNEQFF
d_call: TRBD2; clone_size: NA; v_call: TRBV9; j_call: TRBJ2-1; cdr3_nt: TGTGCCAGCAGCCTTAGCGGGAGTGCCTCCTACAATGAGCAGTTCTTC; cdr3_aa: CASSLSGSASYNEQFF
d_call: TRBD1; clone_size: NA; v_call: TRBV28; j_call: TRBJ1-5; cdr3_nt: TGTGCCAGCAGTCTTAAGGGACAGGGGGCCCAGCCCCAGCATTTT; cdr3_aa: CASSLKGQGAQPQHF
d_call: NA; clone_size: NA; v_call: TRBV4-1; j_call: TRBJ1-5; cdr3_nt: TGCGCCAGCAGCCAAGAGACAGGTGGATTGCCCCAGCATTTT; cdr3_aa: CASSQETGGLPQHF
d_call: TRBD1; clone_size: NA; v_call: TRBV24-1; j_call: TRBJ2-6; cdr3_nt: TGTGCCACCAGTGATTCTCCGACAGGGACTGGGGCCAACGTCCTGACTTTC; cdr3_aa: CATSDSPTGTGANVLTF
d_call: NA; clone_size: NA; v_call: TRBV2; j_call: TRBJ2-1; cdr3_nt: TGTGCCAGCAGTGAACTCGGTGAGCAGTTCTTC; cdr3_aa: CASSELGEQFF
d_call: TRBD2; clone_size: NA; v_call: TRBV27; j_call: TRBJ2-1; cdr3_nt: TGTGCCAGCAGTTTCCTATACGCAGGGACTAGCGGGAGGGTATACAATGAGCAGTTCTTC; cdr3_aa: CASSFLYAGTSGRVYNEQFF
d_call: NA; clone_size: NA; v_call: TRBV3-1/TRBV3-2; j_call: TRBJ2-7; cdr3_nt: TGTGCCAGCAGCCTTAGCTCCTACGAGCAGTACTTC; cdr3_aa: CASSLSSYEQYF
d_call: NA; clone_size: NA; v_call: TRBV6-2/TRBV6-3; j_call: TRBJ2-1; cdr3_nt: TGTGCCAGCAGTTCCCCTCCTCGCGGGACTTACAATGAGCAGTTCTTC; cdr3_aa: CASSSPPRGTYNEQFF